These T cell receptor beta chains were read from a single sample in a study of T cells after yellow fever vaccination. One entry per CDR3 protein, called by TCRdb with MiXCR from the 5' RACE reads. The sample holds 450,000 to 650,000 distinct CDR3 sequences; approximately 12% are singletons and the top ten take about 14%. Source: PBMCs, taken on the day of the yellow fever booster vaccination. These receptor sequences come from a man between 25 and 39 years old who received the YFV17D yellow fever vaccine. The CDR3 runs from the conserved cysteine through the conserved F or W. A D gene is named only where the DNA matches it firmly. Clone size is given for some rows only: seen once, a few or many times, or a class if the clone is expanded.

TRBJ2-3 TRBV3-1 TRBD2 NA CASAPEGTSGRADTQYF TGTGCCAGTGCACCCGAAGGGACTAGCGGGAGAGCAGATACGCAGTATTTT
TRBJ2-5 TRBV5-4 NA NA CASSLLAQETQYF TGTGCCAGCAGCTTGTTAGCCCAAGAGACCCAGTACTTC
TRBJ2-1 TRBV10-2 TRBD2 few CASSEGGREYNEQFF TGCGCCAGCAGTGAGGGCGGGAGGGAATACAATGAGCAGTTCTTC
TRBJ1-1 TRBV12-3/TRBV12-4 NA few CASSLSPTGNTEAFF TGTGCCAGCAGTTTATCCCCCACCGGGAACACTGAAGCTTTCTTT
TRBJ2-7 TRBV6-2/TRBV6-3 NA few CASSFSKTTTSYEQYF TGTGCCAGCAGTTTCTCAAAGACGACGACCTCCTACGAGCAGTACTTC
TRBJ1-2 TRBV9 NA few CASSVPPGGYTF TGTGCCAGCAGCGTACCCCCTGGAGGCTACACCTTC
TRBJ2-7 TRBV11-2 NA few CASSFEWAHEQYF TGTGCCAGCAGCTTTGAATGGGCCCACGAGCAGTACTTC
TRBJ2-6 TRBV24-1 TRBD1 few CATSETPGTGIGGANVLTF TGTGCCACCAGTGAAACTCCCGGGACAGGCATTGGTGGGGCCAACGTCCTGACTTTC
TRBJ1-5 TRBV3-1 NA few CASSQERGLNQPQHF TGTGCCAGCAGCCAAGAACGGGGTCTCAATCAGCCCCAGCATTTT
TRBJ2-2 TRBV15 NA NA CATSRSGELGELFF TGTGCCACCAGCAGATCCGGCGAGCTAGGGGAGCTGTTTTTT
TRBJ2-4 TRBV20-1 TRBD2 NA CSASPTSGLAKNIQYF TGCAGTGCTAGTCCGACTAGCGGACTAGCCAAAAACATTCAGTACTTC
TRBJ2-5 TRBV29-1 NA NA CSVYSGGTQYF TGCAGCGTTTACAGCGGTGGGACCCAGTACTTC
TRBJ1-1 TRBV5-6 NA NA CASSLAPSMNTEAFF TGTGCCAGCAGCTTGGCCCCCTCCATGAACACTGAAGCTTTCTTT
TRBJ2-1 TRBV7-2 NA NA CASSARDPSYNEQFF TGTGCCAGCAGCGCGCGGGACCCTTCCTACAATGAGCAGTTCTTC
TRBJ2-7 TRBV12-3/TRBV12-4 TRBD2 few CASRPGPGLVHEQYF TGTGCCAGCAGACCAGGACCGGGACTAGTCCACGAGCAGTACTTC
TRBJ2-2 TRBV20-1 TRBD1 many CSAYTGTGKTGELFF TGCAGTGCTTATACCGGGACAGGGAAAACCGGGGAGCTGTTTTTT
TRBJ1-6 TRBV27 TRBD1 NA CASSPDRAYNSPLHF TGTGCCAGCAGTCCGGACAGGGCGTATAATTCACCCCTCCACTTT
TRBJ2-3 TRBV20-1 NA NA CSARHIGSTQYF TGCAGTGCTAGACACATCGGTTCTACGCAGTATTTT
TRBJ2-1 TRBV7-9 NA NA CASSSNTGSYNEQFF TGTGCCAGCAGTTCAAACACCGGCTCCTACAATGAGCAGTTCTTC
TRBJ2-7 TRBV9 TRBD1 NA CASSAGTGWSEQYF TGTGCCAGCAGCGCAGGGACAGGGTGGAGCGAGCAGTACTTC
TRBJ2-7 TRBV3-1 TRBD1 NA CASHFRDRVYEQYF TGTGCCAGTCATTTCCGGGACAGGGTCTACGAGCAGTACTTC
TRBJ1-2 TRBV29-1 NA many CSVEIGGYGYTF TGCAGCGTTGAGATCGGGGGCTATGGCTACACCTTC
TRBJ2-3 TRBV5-1 NA many CASSFTGSTDTQYF TGCGCCAGCAGCTTCACGGGGAGCACAGATACGCAGTATTTT
TRBJ2-2 TRBV28 TRBD1 NA CASSSHNRGGELFF TGTGCCAGCAGTTCCCACAACAGGGGCGGGGAGCTGTTTTTT
TRBJ2-1 TRBV15 NA many CATSLRTSNEQFF TGTGCCACCAGCCTCAGAACTAGCAATGAGCAGTTCTTC
TRBJ1-2 TRBV5-4 NA NA CASSLAIDIRVAYGYTF TGTGCCAGCAGCTTGGCCATCGACATCCGGGTAGCCTATGGCTACACCTTC
TRBJ1-5 TRBV9 TRBD1 NA CASSAGTGLNQPQHF TGTGCCAGCAGCGCCGGGACAGGGTTAAATCAGCCCCAGCATTTT
TRBJ2-1 TRBV19 NA few CASSIVGIKYNEQFF TGTGCCAGTAGTATTGTCGGGATAAAGTACAATGAGCAGTTCTTC
TRBJ2-5 TRBV10-3 NA NA CAISVSKEETQYF TGTGCCATCAGTGTGTCGAAGGAAGAGACCCAGTACTTC
TRBJ2-7 TRBV20-1 NA few CSARAETSYEQYF TGCAGTGCTAGAGCAGAGACTAGCTACGAGCAGTACTTC
TRBJ2-1 TRBV20-1 NA NA CSAPLYEQFF TGCAGTGCCCCACTATACGAGCAGTTCTTC
TRBJ2-4 TRBV20-1 TRBD1 few CSARRDREKNIQYF TGCAGTGCTAGACGGGACAGGGAGAAAAACATTCAGTACTTC
TRBJ1-2 TRBV12-3/TRBV12-4 NA NA CASSQQELPFGYTF TGTGCCAGCAGTCAACAAGAACTTCCCTTTGGCTACACCTTC
TRBJ2-5 TRBV28 TRBD2 few CATVTSGWEETQYF TGTGCCACTGTGACTAGCGGGTGGGAAGAGACCCAGTACTTC
TRBJ1-3 TRBV29-1 NA NA CSVEDVNTIYF TGCAGCGTTGAAGATGTGAACACCATATATTTT
TRBJ2-1 TRBV7-3 NA NA CASSLTAFNEQFF TGTGCCAGCAGCTTAACGGCTTTCAATGAGCAGTTCTTC
TRBJ2-5 TRBV18 NA few CASSPFIQETQYF TGTGCCAGCTCACCATTCATTCAAGAGACCCAGTACTTC
TRBJ2-5 TRBV19 TRBD1 few CASTPNRGTQETQYF TGTGCCAGTACCCCAAACAGGGGGACTCAAGAGACCCAGTACTTC
TRBJ2-2 TRBV7-2 NA many CASSLGGLNTGELFF TGTGCCAGCAGCTTGGGCGGATTAAACACCGGGGAGCTGTTTTTT
TRBJ1-6 TRBV5-6 NA few CASSLPGAFKPLHF TGTGCCAGCAGCTTGCCTGGCGCCTTTAAACCCCTCCACTTT
TRBJ2-1 TRBV19 NA once CASSITGSLNEQFF TGTGCCAGTAGTATTACAGGGAGTTTGAATGAGCAGTTCTTC
TRBJ2-3 TRBV4-3 NA NA CASSQVGREPGFSSTDTQYF TGCGCCAGCAGCCAAGTAGGTCGGGAACCGGGATTCTCTAGCACAGATACGCAGTATTTT